This entry is about one TCR beta chain. The assay was immunoSEQ multiplex PCR, and TCRdb's table has in-frame clones only and misses some. Among 1.5 million to 2.5 million clones listed, less than 95% were seen once. This sample was taken from a study of shared clonotypes between healthy human individuals. Naive-designated CD8 cells lacked CD45RO, were positively enriched for CCR7, and omitted terminally differentiated effector memory CD45RA+ cells. The CDR3 sequence is 14 residues long. V lost 1 base and J lost 3, with 10 bases in between. Germline V lookup: CDR1 MNHNS, CDR2 SASEGT. V and J are TRBV6-1 and TRBJ2-7; the D is unclear. The sequence came from a man between 18 and 35 years old in good health. The sample was naive CD8+ T cells sorted from blood. The CDR3 nucleotides are TGTGCCAGCAGTGAAGGGTTTGGCATCTACGAGCAGTACTTC. Translated, it gives CASSEGFGIYEQYF.